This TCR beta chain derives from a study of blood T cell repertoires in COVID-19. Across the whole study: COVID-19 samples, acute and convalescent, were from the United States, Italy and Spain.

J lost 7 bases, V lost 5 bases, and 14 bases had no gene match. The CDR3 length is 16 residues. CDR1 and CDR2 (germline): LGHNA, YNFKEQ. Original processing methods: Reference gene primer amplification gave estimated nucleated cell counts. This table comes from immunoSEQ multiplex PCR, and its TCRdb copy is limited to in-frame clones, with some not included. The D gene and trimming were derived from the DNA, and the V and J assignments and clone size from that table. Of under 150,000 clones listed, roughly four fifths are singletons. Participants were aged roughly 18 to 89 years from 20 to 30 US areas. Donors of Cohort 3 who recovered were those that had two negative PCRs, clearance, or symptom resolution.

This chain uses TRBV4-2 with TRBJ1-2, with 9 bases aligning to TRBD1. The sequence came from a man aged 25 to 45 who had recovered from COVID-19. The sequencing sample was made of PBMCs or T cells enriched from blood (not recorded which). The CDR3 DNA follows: TGTGCCAGCAGCTTAGAGAGTAGGGGACAGGGAGGTGGCTACACCTTC. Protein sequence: CASSLESRGQGGGYTF.